These 22 T cell receptor beta chains originate from one sample sequenced in a study of blood T cell repertoires in COVID-19. Assay: immunoSEQ multiplex PCR; the TCRdb copy retains only in-frame clones and omits some. The sample records around 250,000 clones, 80% to 90% being singletons. Sequenced input: PBMCs or T cells enriched from blood (not recorded which). The origin of the receptors is a man aged 45-65 years who had been exposed to COVID-19.

The chain carries TRBV27 and TRBJ2-7, with D tentatively TRBD2 (5 bases). The V and J ends lost 5 bases and 3 bases respectively, with 11 bases between them. CDR3 length: 13 residues. CDR1 is MNHEY, CDR2 SMNVEV, per germline (reference sequence). CDR3 sequence: CASSIRRGYEQYV. The DNA for the CDR3 is TGTGCCAGCAGTATAAGACGGGGCTACGAGCAGTACGTC.

V gene TRBV5-1 combines with J gene TRBJ2-2; 7 nucleotides agree with TRBD1. This CDR3 spans 16 amino acids. The germline V gene encodes CDR1 SGHRS and CDR2 YFSETQ. Trimming removed 2 bases from V and 1 base from J; junction bases left unmatched: 5. CDR3 coding DNA: TGCGCCAGCAGCTTAACCGGGACAGAGAACACCGGGGAGCTGTTTTTT. Its protein product is CASSLTGTENTGELFF.

The chain joins TRBV18 to TRBJ2-4, with 7 bases identical to TRBD1. Germline CDR1 is KGHSH and CDR2 is LQKENI. This CDR3 comprises 13 residues. Losses at the gene ends were 4 bases for V and 16 bases for J; bases not matched to a gene: 13. DNA for the CDR3: TGTGCCAGCTCACTTTGGACAGGCGAGCATGGATACTTC. Translating gives CASSLWTGEHGYF.

This rearrangement joins TRBV28 to TRBJ1-5; TRBD1 matches 9 bases. This CDR3 region has 16 residues. In germline, CDR1 is MDHEN, CDR2 SYDVKM. V lost 2 bases and J lost 6; bases outside the gene matches: 8. The CDR3 spells CASSLVGTGRSQPQHF. In nucleotides, the CDR3 is TGTGCCAGCAGTTTAGTCGGGACAGGGAGAAGTCAGCCCCAGCATTTT.

The rearrangement uses TRBV6-6 and TRBJ1-2; D call uncertain. Germline values: CDR1 MNHNY, CDR2 SVGAGI (reference sequence). This CDR3 region has 14 residues. Trimming cost V 4 bases and J 1 base, with 10 bases left between them. Written as DNA, the CDR3 is TGTGCCAGCAGTTCTTCTGGCAGTAACTATGGCTACACCTTC. Translating gives CASSSSGSNYGYTF.

The chain has TRBV7-9 and TRBJ2-1, with TRBD1 identical over 7 bases. V dropped 2 bases and J dropped 1; count of bases not matched to a gene: 2. Germline assignment: CDR1 SEHNR and CDR2 FQNEAQ (reference sequence). The CDR3 extends over 15 amino acids. CDR3: CASSLKGASYNEQFF. The CDR3, as DNA: TGTGCCAGCAGCTTAAAGGGGGCGTCCTACAATGAGCAGTTCTTC.

The CDR3 DNA reads as TGTGCCAGCACGAGGAGGGGCACTGAAGCTTTCTTT. Encoded protein: CASTRRGTEAFF. The V call is TRBV19, the J call TRBJ1-1; possibly TRBD1 for D (5 bases). CDR1 LNHDA and CDR2 SQIVND come from the germline V gene (reference sequence). Trimming took off 9 bases at V and 4 bases at J, with 12 bases between the two ends. This CDR3 region has 12 residues.

The chain uses TRBV6-1 and TRBJ2-7; possible D gene TRBD2, 6 bases. The CDR3 is 14 amino acids. V lost 0 bases and J 7 bases, leaving 13 bases between the germline ends. Germline V gives CDR1 MNHNS, CDR2 SASEGT. CDR3 DNA: TGTGCCAGCAGTGAAGCGTTTGTGGGGGGTGAGCAGTACGTC. It encodes CASSEAFVGGEQYV.

V usage is TRBV13 and J usage is TRBJ1-5; 7 bases align to TRBD1. The V gene end was trimmed by 4 bases and the J gene end by 4 bases; junction bases not matched to a gene: 4. Germline CDR1 PRHDT, CDR2 FYEKMQ (reference sequence). The CDR3 runs to 14 residues. CDR3 nucleotide sequence: TGTGCCAGCAGCTCAGGGACAGAAAATCAGCCCCAGCATTTT. It yields the protein CASSSGTENQPQHF.

The chain is built from TRBV7-2 and TRBJ1-2, with 7 bases that match TRBD1. CDR1 and CDR2 (germline): SGHTA, FQGNSA. The CDR3 consists of 14 residues. V gave up 3 bases and J gave up 4 bases; unmatched junction bases: 5. CDR3 residues: CASSFGQEGYGYTF. As DNA, the CDR3 is TGTGCCAGCAGCTTCGGACAGGAGGGCTATGGCTACACCTTC. The entire variable domain, with the rest obtained from reference TRBV7-2 and TRBJ1-2, is as follows: GAGVSQSPSNKVTEKGKDVELRCDPISGHTALYWYRQSLGQGLEFLIYFQGNSAPDKSGLPSDRFSAERTGGSVSTLTIQRTQQEDSAVYLCASSFGQEGYGYTFGSGTRLTVV.

This clone was seen just once. The chain employs TRBV6-4 and TRBJ2-1; perhaps TRBD2 as D (5 bases). Germline V CDR1 and CDR2: MRHNA, SNTAGT. V dropped 4 bases and J dropped 0 bases, with 10 bases sitting between them. The CDR3 has 15 residues. DNA for the CDR3: TGTGCCAGCAGTGCCCGGGAAAGCTCCTACAATGAGCAGTTCTTC. The encoded protein is CASSARESSYNEQFF.

This chain's CDR3 is CASSSWDRVIGYTF. The DNA for the CDR3 is TGTGCCAGCAGCTCTTGGGACAGGGTGATAGGCTACACCTTC. V is TRBV7-9 and J is TRBJ1-2; 9 nucleotides agree with TRBD1. The CDR3 sequence is 14 residues long. Trimming took 4 bases from V and 8 from J; bases not matched to a gene: 8. Germline-derived CDR1 and CDR2 are SEHNR and FQNEAQ (reference sequence). The variable domain in full, with the rest retrieved from reference TRBV7-9 and TRBJ1-2, is DTGVSQNPRHKITKRGQNVTFRCDPISEHNRLYWYRQTLGQGPEFLTYFQNEAQLEKSRLLSDRFSAERPKGSFSTLEIQRTEQGDSAMYLCASSSWDRVIGYTFGSGTRLTVV.

This clone was seen only a few times. This chain uses TRBV2 with TRBJ2-7, with D perhaps TRBD2 (5 bases). Germline CDR1 and CDR2: SNHLY and FYNNEI. This CDR3 region has 13 residues. The germline V and J ends were trimmed by 6 bases and 7 bases, with 16 bases remaining between them. The CDR3, as DNA: TGTGCCAGCAGCGATACTAGTAAAATAGAGCAGTACGTC. Translated: CASSDTSKIEQYV.

CDR3 residues: CASSLDGQGASGANVLTF. Written as DNA, the CDR3 is TGCGCCAGCAGCTTGGATGGGCAGGGGGCATCTGGGGCCAACGTCCTGACTTTC. The V call is TRBV5-1, the J call TRBJ2-6, with 8 bases that match TRBD1. This CDR3 spans 18 amino acids. V shed 0 bases, J shed 1 base, and the junction held 6 bases outside the gene matches. Germline CDR1 is SGHRS and CDR2 is YFSETQ.

The V and J genes are TRBV30 and TRBJ1-6; D gene uncertain. CDR3 length equals 13 residues. In germline, CDR1 is GTSNPN, CDR2 SVGIG (reference sequence). The germline V and J ends were trimmed by 5 bases and 7 bases, with 12 bases remaining between them. This CDR3 reads CAWEYGANSPLHF. The CDR3 DNA reads TGTGCCTGGGAATACGGTGCCAATTCACCCCTCCACTTT. Based on the CDR3 plus reference TRBV30 and TRBJ1-6, the full variable domain is SQTIHQWPATLVQPVGSPLSLECTVEGTSNPNLYWYRQAAGRGLQLLFYSVGIGQISSEVPQNLSASRPQDRQFILSSKKLLLSDSGFYLCAWEYGANSPLHFGNGTRLTVT.

J is TRBJ2-4 and V is TRBV27, with TRBD1 matching 12 bases. V dropped 5 bases and J dropped 0; count of bases not matched to a gene: 14. This CDR3 has 20 residues. Germline CDR1 reads MNHEY; CDR2 reads SMNVEV (reference sequence). CDR3 nucleotides: TGTGCCAGCAGTCCCCGCCTCGAGGGACAGGGGGCCTTAGCCAAAAACATTCAGTACTTC. It is translated as CASSPRLEGQGALAKNIQYF.

This clone was recorded once. The genes are TRBV4-1 and TRBJ1-1; D perhaps matches TRBD1 (6 bases). V lost 4 bases and J 6 bases, leaving 21 bases between the germline ends. The germline gives CDR1 MGHRA, CDR2 YSYEKL. The CDR3 contains 16 residues. The DNA for the CDR3 is TGCGCCAGCAGCCCACTCGGGACATCAGGAGGCCCTGAAGCTTTCTTT. Amino acid sequence: CASSPLGTSGGPEAFF.

This sequence joins TRBV28 and TRBJ1-2; a possible D gene is TRBD1 (6 bases). The CDR3 length is 14 residues. Germline V gene sequence: CDR1 MDHEN, CDR2 SYDVKM. V lost 8 bases and J lost 8, with 21 bases in between. CDR3 bases: TGTGCCAGCTTGACCCCAGGGGTATTAAACGGCTACACCTTC. Its translation is CASLTPGVLNGYTF.

This chain connects TRBV18 to TRBJ1-4; 7 bases are shared with TRBD1. The CDR3 is 16 residues long. The germline CDR1 and CDR2 sequences are KGHSH and LQKENI. J lost 6 bases, V lost 5 bases, and 12 bases had no gene match. The CDR3 region is CASSASSQGIDEKLFF. DNA of the CDR3: TGTGCCAGCTCAGCCTCGTCACAGGGGATCGATGAAAAACTGTTTTTT.

The chain combines TRBV18 with TRBJ2-5; 9 bases align to TRBD2. With 1 base clipped from V and 2 bases from J, the junction kept 2 bases outside the gene matches. Germline CDR1 KGHSH, CDR2 LQKENI. The CDR3 has 15 amino acids. The CDR3, as DNA: TGTGCCAGCTCACCACAAGCGGGAGGACAAGAGACCCAGTACTTC. Its translation is CASSPQAGGQETQYF. Full variable domain (rest looked up from reference TRBV18 and TRBJ2-5): NAGVMQNPRHLVRRRGQEARLRCSPMKGHSHVYWYRQLPEEGLKFMVYLQKENIIDESGMPKERFSAEFPKEGPSILRIQQVVRGDSAAYFCASSPQAGGQETQYFGPGTRLLVL.

The CDR3: CASSRTGQDYSGANVLTF. In DNA, the CDR3 is TGTGCCAGCAGCAGGACAGGGCAAGATTACTCTGGGGCCAACGTCCTGACTTTC. This chain uses TRBV5-5 with TRBJ2-6; 8 bases align to TRBD1. Germline V CDR1 and CDR2: SGHKS, YYEKEE (reference sequence). The CDR3 covers 18 residues. The junction had 9 bases not matched to a gene; V was cut back by 4 bases and J by 0 bases.

This clone has more than one count but fewer than ten. V gene TRBV5-6 combines with J gene TRBJ2-7; 9 nucleotides line up with TRBD1. The V and J ends lost 6 bases and 3 bases, in that order; junction bases with no gene match: 13. CDR1 is SGHDT and CDR2 is YYEEEE in the germline V gene. This CDR3 has 16 amino acids. For the CDR3, the DNA is TGTGCCAGCATCGAAGCACCGGGACAGGGAGTCTACGAGCAGTACTTC. Translating it yields CASIEAPGQGVYEQYF.